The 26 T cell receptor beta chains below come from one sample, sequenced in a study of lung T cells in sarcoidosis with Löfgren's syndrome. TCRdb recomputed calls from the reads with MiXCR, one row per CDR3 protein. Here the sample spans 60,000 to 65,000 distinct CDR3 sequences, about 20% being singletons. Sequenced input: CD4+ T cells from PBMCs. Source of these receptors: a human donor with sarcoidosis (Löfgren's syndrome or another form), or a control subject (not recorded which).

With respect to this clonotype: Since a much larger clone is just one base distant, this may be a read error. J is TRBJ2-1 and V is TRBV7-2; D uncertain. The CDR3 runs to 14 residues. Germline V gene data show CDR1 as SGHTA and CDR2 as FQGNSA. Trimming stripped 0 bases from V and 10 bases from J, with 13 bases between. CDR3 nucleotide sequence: TGTGCCAGCAGCTTAGCGGGCTCTATTGACGAGCAGTTCTTC. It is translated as CASSLAGSIDEQFF.

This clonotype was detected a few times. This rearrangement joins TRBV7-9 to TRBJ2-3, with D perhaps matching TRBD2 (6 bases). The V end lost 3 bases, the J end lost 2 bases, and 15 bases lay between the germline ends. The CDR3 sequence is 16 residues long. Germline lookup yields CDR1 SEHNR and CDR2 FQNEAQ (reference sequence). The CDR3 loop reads CASSLRGRGYTDTQYF. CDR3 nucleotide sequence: TGTGCCAGCAGCTTGAGGGGACGGGGGTACACAGATACGCAGTATTTT.

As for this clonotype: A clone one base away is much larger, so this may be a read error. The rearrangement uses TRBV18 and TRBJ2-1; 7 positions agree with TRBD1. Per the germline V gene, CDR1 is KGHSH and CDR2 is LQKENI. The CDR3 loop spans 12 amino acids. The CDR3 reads CASFPGGNDQFF. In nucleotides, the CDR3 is TGTGCCAGCTTTCCAGGGGGTAATGATCAGTTCTTC.

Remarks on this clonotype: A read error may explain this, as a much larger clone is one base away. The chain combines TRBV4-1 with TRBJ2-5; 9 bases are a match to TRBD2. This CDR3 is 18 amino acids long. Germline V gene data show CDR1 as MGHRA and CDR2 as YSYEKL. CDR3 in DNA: TGCGCCAGCAGCCAATCAACAGTAGCGGGAGAGCTTGAAGAGGCCCAGTACTTC. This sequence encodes CASSQSTVAGELEEAQYF.

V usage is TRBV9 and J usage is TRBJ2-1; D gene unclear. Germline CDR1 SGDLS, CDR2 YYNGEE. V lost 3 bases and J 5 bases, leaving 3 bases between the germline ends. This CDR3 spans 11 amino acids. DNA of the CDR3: TGTGCCAGCAGCGCTAACAATGAGCAGTTCTTC. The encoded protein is CASSANNEQFF.

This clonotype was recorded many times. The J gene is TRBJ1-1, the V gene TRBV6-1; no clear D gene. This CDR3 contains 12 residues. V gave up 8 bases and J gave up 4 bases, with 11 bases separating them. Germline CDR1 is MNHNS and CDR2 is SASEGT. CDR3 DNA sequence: TGTGCCAGCGCACGAATTCCCACTGAAGCTTTCTTT. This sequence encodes CASARIPTEAFF.

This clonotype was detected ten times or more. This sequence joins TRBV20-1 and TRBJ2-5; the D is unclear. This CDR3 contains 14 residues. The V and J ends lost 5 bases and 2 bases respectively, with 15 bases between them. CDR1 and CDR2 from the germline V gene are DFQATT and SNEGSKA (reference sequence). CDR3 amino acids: CSAPRSSLQETQYF. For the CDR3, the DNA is TGCAGTGCTCCCCGCAGCTCGTTGCAAGAGACCCAGTACTTC.

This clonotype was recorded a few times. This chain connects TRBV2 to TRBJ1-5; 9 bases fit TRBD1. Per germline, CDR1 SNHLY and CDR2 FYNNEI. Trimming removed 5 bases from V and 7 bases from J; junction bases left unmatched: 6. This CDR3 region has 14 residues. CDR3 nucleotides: TGTGCCAGCAGTTCGACAGGGGGGTACCAGCCCCAGCATTTT. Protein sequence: CASSSTGGYQPQHF.

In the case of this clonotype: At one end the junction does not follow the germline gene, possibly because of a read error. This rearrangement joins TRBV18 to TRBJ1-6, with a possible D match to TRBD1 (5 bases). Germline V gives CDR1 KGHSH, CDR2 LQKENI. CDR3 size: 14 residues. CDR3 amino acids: CASSAQVYNSPIHF. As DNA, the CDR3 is TGTGCCAGCTCAGCACAGGTATATAATTCACCCATCCACTTT.

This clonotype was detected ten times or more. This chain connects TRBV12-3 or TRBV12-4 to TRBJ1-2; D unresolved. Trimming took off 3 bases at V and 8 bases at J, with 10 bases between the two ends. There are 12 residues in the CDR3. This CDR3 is CASSFQDGGYTF. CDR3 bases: TGTGCCAGCAGTTTTCAGGACGGGGGCTACACCTTC.

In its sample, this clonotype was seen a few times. CDR3 DNA: TGCGCCAGCAGCTCCTCCGCGGGGGGGACAGGGGGATACGAGCAGTACTTC. This gives the protein CASSSSAGGTGGYEQYF. The rearrangement links TRBV4-3 to TRBJ2-7; 11 positions match TRBD1. The CDR3 spans 17 residues. Trimming removed 5 bases from V and 4 bases from J; junction bases left unmatched: 13. The V gene's germline CDR1 is LGHNA and CDR2 YSLEER.

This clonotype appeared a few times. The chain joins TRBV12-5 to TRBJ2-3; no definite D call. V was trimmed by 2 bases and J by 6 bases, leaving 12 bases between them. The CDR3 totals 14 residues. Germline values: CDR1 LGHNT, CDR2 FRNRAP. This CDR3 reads CASGLKPARDTQYF. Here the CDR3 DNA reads TGTGCTAGTGGTTTGAAGCCGGCTCGGGATACGCAGTATTTT.

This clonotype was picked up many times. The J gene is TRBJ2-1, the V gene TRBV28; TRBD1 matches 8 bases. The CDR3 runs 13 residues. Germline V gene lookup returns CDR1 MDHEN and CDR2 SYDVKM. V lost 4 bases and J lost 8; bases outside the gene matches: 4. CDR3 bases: TGTGCCAGCAGTTCATCGACAGGGGATGAGCAGTTCTTC. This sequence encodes CASSSSTGDEQFF.

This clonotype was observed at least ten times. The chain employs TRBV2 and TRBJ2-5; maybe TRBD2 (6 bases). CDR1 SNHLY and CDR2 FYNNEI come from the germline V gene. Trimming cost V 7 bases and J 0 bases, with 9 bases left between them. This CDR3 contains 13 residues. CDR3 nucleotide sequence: TGTGCCAGCATTCGGGACTACCAAGAGACCCAGTACTTC. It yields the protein CASIRDYQETQYF. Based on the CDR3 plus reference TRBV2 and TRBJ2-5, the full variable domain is EPEVTQTPSHQVTQMGQEVILRCVPISNHLYFYWYRQILGQKVEFLVSFYNNEISEKSEIFDDQFSVERPDGSNFTLKIRSTKLEDSAMYFCASIRDYQETQYFGPGTRLLVL.

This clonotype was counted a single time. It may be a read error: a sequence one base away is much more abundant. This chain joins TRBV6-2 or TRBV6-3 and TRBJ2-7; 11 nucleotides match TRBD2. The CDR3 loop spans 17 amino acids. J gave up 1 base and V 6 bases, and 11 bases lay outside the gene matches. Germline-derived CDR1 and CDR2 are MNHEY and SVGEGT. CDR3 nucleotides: TGTGCCAGCAGCGACGAACTAGCGGGAGCCCCTTCCTACGAGCAGTACTTC. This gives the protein CASSDELAGAPSYEQYF.

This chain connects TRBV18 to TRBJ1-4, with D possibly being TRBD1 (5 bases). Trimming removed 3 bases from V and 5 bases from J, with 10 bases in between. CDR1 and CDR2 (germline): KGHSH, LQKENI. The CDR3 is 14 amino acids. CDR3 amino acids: CASSPGRGNEKLFF. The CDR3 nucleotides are TGTGCCAGCTCACCTGGGCGGGGGAATGAAAAACTGTTTTTT.

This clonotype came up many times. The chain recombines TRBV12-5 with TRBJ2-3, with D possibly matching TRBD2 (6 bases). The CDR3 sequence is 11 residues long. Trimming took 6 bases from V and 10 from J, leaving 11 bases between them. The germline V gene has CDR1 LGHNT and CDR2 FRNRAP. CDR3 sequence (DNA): TGTGCTAGTGGCAAGGAGGGTCCGCAGTATTTT. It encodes CASGKEGPQYF.

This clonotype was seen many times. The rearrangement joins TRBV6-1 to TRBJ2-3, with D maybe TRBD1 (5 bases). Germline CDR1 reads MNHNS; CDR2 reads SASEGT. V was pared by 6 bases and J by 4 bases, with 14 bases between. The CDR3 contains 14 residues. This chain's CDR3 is CASRPPGLADTQYF. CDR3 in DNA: TGTGCCAGCAGACCCCCAGGGTTGGCAGATACGCAGTATTTT.

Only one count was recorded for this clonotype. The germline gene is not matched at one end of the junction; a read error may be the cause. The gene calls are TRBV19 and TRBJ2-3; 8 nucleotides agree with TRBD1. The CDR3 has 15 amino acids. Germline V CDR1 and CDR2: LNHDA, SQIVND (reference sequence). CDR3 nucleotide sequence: TGTGCCAGTAGTCCACAGGGGGAAGTCACAGATACGCAGAATTTT. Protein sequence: CASSPQGEVTDTQNF.

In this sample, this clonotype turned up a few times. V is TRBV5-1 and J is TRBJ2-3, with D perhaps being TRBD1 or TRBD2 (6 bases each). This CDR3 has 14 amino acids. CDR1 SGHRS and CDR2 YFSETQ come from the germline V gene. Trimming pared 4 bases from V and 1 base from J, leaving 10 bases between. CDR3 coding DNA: TGCGCCAGCAGCAGGGGGGACGGCACAGATACGCAGTATTTT. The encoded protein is CASSRGDGTDTQYF.

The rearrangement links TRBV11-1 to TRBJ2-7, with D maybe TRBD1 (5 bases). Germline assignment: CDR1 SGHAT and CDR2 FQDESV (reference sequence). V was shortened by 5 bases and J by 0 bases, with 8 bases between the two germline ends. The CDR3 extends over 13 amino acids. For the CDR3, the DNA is TGTGCCAGCAGCATAGGACACTCCTACGAGCAGTACGTC. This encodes CASSIGHSYEQYV.

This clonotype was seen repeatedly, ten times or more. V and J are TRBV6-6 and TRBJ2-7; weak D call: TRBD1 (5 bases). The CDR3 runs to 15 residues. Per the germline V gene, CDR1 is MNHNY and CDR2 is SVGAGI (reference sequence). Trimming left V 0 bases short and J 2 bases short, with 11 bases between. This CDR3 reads CASSYSGQGPYEQYF. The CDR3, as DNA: TGTGCCAGCAGTTACTCTGGTCAGGGCCCCTACGAGCAGTACTTC.

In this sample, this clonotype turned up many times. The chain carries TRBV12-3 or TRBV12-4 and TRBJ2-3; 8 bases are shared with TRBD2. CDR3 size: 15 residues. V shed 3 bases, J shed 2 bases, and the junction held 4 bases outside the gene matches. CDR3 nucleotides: TGTGCCAGCAGTTTTAGCGGGGAGTCCACAGATACGCAGTATTTT. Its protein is CASSFSGESTDTQYF.

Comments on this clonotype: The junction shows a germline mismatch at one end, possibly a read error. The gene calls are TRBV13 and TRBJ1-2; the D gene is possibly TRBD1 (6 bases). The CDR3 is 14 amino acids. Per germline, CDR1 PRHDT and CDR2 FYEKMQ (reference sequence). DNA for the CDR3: TGTGCCAGCCTACAGGGACCCTATAACTGTGGCTACACCTTC. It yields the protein CASLQGPYNCGYTF.

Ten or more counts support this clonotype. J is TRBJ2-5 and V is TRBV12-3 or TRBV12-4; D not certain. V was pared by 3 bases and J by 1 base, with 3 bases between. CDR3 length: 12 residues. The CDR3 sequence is CASSFRQETQYF. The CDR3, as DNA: TGTGCCAGCAGTTTCCGCCAAGAGACCCAGTACTTC.

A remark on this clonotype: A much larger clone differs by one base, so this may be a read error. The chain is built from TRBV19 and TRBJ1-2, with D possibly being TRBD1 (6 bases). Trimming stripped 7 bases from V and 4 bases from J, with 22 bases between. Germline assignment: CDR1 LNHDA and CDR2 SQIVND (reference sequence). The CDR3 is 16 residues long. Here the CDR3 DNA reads TGTGCCAGTACCACAAGGGGACAACAGAGACTCTATGGCTACACCTTC. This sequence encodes CASTTRGQQRLYGYTF.